The sequence of this T cell receptor (beta chain) was determined in a study of blood T cells in healthy people across ages. The sample providers were healthy Caucasian people from Russia, aged about 6 to 100. Germline V gene lookup returns CDR1 SGHDT and CDR2 YYEEEE. V was clipped by 1 base and J by 4 bases; unmatched bases: 7. The CDR3 runs 15 residues. Then a second PCR, running about 6 to 11 cycles, was carried out with a sample-barcoded 5' primer and a J-beta primer mix. TCRdb reprocessed the 5' RACE reads with MiXCR, giving one entry per CDR3 protein. The table has hundreds of thousands of distinct CDR3 sequences, around 25% seen once. Separately, the same data were catalogued under a study of T cells of mothers and their children. That source notes: Both sample barcodes and 2-4 random nucleotides came from the M1S primer of the second PCR. The study found thymic selection shapes TCR recombination output similarly in related and unrelated pairs.

Sequenced material: blood. The receptor was derived from a boy aged 5-17 years in good health. The V gene is TRBV5-6, the J gene TRBJ2-7; 8 bases agree with TRBD2. As DNA, the CDR3 is TGTGCCAGCAGCTTGTACGGGACTAGTGTTTACGAGCAGTACTTC. Translated: CASSLYGTSVYEQYF.